This T cell receptor beta chain came from a study of blood T cells in healthy people across ages. Sample-barcoded 5' priming and a J-beta primer mix drove a second PCR of roughly 6 to 12 cycles. MiXCR, run by TCRdb on the 5' RACE reads, gives a single entry per CDR3 protein. This table has roughly 1.5 million distinct CDR3 sequences, 40% to 45% appearing once. Ten or more counts support this clonotype. The specimen was blood. This clonotype originated in a woman under 30 in good health.

The CDR3 region has the DNA TGCGCCAGCAGCTGGCGTGGGACTAGCGGGGCAAATACGCAGTATTTT. Encoded protein: CASSWRGTSGANTQYF. This chain connects TRBV4-3 to TRBJ2-3; 13 bases are shared with TRBD2. The CDR3 sequence is 16 residues long. V lost 5 bases, J lost 7 bases, and 9 bases stayed unmatched. CDR1 is LGHNA and CDR2 is YSLEER in the germline V gene.